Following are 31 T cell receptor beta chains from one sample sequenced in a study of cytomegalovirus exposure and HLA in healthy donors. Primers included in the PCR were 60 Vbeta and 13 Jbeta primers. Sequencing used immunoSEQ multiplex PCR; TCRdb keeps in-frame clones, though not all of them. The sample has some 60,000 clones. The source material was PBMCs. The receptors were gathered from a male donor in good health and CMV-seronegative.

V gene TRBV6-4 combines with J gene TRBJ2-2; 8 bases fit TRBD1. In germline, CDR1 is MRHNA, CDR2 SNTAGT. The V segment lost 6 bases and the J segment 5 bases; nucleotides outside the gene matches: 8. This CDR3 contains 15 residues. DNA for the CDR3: TGTGCCAGCAGCCCTAGGACAGGGAGGACCGGGGAGCTGTTTTTT. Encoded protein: CASSPRTGRTGELFF.

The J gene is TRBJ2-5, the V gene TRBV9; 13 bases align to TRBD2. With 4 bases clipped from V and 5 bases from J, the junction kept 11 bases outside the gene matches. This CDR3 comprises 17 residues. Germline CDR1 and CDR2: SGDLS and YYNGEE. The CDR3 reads CASSSLRETSGGETQYF. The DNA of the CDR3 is TGTGCCAGCAGCTCCCTCCGGGAGACTAGCGGGGGGGAGACCCAGTACTTC. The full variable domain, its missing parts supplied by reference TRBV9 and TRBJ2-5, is DSGVTQTPKHLITATGQRVTLRCSPRSGDLSVYWYQQSLDQGLQFLIQYYNGEERAKGNILERFSAQQFPDLHSELNLSSLELGDSALYFCASSSLRETSGGETQYFGPGTRLLVL.

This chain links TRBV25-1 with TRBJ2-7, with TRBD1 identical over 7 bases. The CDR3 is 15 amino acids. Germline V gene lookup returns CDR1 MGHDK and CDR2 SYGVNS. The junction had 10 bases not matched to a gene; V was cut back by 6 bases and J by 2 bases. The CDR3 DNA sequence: TGTGCCAGCAGCAGCACTAGACAGGGCGCCTACGAGCAGTACTTC. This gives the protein CASSSTRQGAYEQYF.

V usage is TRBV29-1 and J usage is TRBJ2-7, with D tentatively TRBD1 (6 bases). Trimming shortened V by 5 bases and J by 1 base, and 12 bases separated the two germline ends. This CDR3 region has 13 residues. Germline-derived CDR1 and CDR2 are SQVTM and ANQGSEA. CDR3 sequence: CSVRVQGSYEQYF. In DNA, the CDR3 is TGCAGCGTTAGGGTTCAGGGGTCCTACGAGCAGTACTTC.

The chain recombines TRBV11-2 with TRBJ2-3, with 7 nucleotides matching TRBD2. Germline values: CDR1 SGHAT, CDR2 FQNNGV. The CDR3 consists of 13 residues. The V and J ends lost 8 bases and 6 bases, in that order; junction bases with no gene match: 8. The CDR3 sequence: CASLLSGADTQYF. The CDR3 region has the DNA TGTGCCAGCCTGCTAAGCGGGGCCGATACGCAGTATTTT.

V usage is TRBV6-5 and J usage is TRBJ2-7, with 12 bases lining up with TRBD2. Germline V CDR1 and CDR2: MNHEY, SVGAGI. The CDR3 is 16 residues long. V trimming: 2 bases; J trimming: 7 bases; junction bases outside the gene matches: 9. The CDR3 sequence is CASSYAASGGGWEQYF. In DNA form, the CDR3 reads TGTGCCAGCAGTTACGCGGCTAGCGGGGGGGGCTGGGAGCAGTACTTC.

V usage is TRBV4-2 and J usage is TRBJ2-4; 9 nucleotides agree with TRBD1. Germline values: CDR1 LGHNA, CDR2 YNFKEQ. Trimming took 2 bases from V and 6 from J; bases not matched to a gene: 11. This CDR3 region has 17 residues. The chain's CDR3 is CASSQPGTGMGANIQYF. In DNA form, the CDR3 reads TGTGCCAGCAGCCAACCAGGGACAGGGATGGGCGCAAACATTCAGTACTTC.

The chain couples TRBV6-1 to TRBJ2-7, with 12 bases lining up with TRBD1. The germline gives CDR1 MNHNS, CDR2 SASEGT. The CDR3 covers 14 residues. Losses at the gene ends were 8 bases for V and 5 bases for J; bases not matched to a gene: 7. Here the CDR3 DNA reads TGTGCCAGCGGACCGGGACAGGGGGCAGACGAGCAGTACTTC. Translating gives CASGPGQGADEQYF.

CDR3 coding DNA: TGTGCCAGCGGACAGGGAGGTTCCTATAATTCACCCCTCCACTTT. Translated: CASGQGGSYNSPLHF. This chain connects TRBV2 to TRBJ1-6; 8 positions match TRBD1. The length of the CDR3 is 15 residues. J lost 1 base, V lost 8 bases, and 4 bases had no gene match. Germline CDR1 reads SNHLY; CDR2 reads FYNNEI.

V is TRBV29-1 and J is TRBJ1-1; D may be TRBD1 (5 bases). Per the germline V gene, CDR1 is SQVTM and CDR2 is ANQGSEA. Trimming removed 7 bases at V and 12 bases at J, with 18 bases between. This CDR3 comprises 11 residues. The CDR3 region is CSARGMDGSFF. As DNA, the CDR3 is TGCAGCGCCCGGGGGATGGATGGGTCTTTCTTT.

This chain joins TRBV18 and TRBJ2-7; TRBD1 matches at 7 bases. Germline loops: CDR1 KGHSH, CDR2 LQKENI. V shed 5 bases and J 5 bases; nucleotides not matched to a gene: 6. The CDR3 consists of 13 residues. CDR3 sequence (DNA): TGTGCCAGCTCATCCCTAGACAGGGACGAGCAGTACTTC. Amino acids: CASSSLDRDEQYF.

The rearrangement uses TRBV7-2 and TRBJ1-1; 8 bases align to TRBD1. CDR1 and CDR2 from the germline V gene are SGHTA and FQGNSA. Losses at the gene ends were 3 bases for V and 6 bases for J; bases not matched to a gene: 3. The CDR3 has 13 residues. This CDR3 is CASSLQGASEAFF. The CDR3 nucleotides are TGTGCCAGCAGCTTGCAGGGGGCCTCTGAAGCTTTCTTT.

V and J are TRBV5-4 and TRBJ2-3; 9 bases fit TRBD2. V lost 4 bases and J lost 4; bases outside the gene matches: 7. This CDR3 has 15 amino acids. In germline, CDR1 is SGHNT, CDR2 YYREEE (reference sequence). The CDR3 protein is CASSMMAGGADTQYF. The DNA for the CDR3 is TGTGCCAGCAGCATGATGGCGGGAGGGGCAGATACGCAGTATTTT.

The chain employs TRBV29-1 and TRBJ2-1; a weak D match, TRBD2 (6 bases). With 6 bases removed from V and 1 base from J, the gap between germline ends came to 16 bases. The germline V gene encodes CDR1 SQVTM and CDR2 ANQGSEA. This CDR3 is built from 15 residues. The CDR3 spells CSVLGLTGSYNEQFF. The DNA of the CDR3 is TGCAGCGTGCTTGGACTAACCGGTTCCTACAATGAGCAGTTCTTC.

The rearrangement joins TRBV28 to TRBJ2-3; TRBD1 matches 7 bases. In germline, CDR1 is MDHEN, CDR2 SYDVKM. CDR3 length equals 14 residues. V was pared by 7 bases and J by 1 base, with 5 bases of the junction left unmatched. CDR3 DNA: TGTGCCAGCACCTCAGGACAGGGCACAGATACGCAGTATTTT. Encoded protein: CASTSGQGTDTQYF.

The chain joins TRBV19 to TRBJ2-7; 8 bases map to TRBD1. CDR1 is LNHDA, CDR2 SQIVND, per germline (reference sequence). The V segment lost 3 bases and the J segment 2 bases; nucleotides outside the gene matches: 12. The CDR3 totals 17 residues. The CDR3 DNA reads TGTGCCAGTAGTATCTCGGACAGGGCGACATCCGCCTACGAGCAGTACTTC. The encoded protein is CASSISDRATSAYEQYF.

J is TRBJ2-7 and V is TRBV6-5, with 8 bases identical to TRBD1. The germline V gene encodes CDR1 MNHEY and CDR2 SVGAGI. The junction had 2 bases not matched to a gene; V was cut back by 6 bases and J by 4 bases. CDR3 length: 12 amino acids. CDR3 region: CASSGQGYEQYF. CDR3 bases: TGTGCCAGCAGCGGACAGGGTTACGAGCAGTACTTC.

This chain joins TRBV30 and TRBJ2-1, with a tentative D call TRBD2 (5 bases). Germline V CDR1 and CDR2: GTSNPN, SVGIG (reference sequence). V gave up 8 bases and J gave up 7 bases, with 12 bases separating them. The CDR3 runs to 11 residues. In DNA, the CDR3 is TGTGCCACGTATTTAGCGAATGAGCAGTTCTTC. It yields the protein CATYLANEQFF.

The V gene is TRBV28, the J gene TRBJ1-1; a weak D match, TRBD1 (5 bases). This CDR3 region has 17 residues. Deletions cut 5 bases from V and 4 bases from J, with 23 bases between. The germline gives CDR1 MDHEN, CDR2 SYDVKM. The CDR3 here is CASSANTASQGGTEAFF. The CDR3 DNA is TGTGCCAGCAGTGCCAATACCGCATCTCAGGGAGGCACTGAAGCTTTCTTT.

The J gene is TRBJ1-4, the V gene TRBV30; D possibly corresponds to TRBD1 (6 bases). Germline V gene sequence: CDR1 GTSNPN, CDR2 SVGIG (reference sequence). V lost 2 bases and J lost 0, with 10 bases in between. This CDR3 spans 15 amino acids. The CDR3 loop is CAWSTGRATNEKLFF. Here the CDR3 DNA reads TGTGCCTGGAGTACAGGGCGAGCAACTAATGAAAAACTGTTTTTT.

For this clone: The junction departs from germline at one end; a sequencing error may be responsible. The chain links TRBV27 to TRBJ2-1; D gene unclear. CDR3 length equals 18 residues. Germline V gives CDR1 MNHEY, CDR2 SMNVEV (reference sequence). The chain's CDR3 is CASSPRGFAGSSDNEQFF. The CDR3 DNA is TGTGCCAGCAGTCCCCGAGGATTTGCCGGAAGCTCCGACAATGAGCAGTTCTTC.

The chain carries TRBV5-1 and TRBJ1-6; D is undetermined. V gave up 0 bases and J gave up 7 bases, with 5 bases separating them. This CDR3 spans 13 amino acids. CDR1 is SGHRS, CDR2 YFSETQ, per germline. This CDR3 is CASSLGENSPLHF. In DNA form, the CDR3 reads TGCGCCAGCAGCTTGGGAGAAAATTCACCCCTCCACTTT.

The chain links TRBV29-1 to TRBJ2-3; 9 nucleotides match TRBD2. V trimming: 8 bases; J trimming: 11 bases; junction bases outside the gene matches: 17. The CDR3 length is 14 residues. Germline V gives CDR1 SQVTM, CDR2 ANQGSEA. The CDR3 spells CSSSGASGKNKQYF. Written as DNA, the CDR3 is TGCAGCTCATCCGGGGCTAGCGGGAAGAATAAGCAGTATTTT.

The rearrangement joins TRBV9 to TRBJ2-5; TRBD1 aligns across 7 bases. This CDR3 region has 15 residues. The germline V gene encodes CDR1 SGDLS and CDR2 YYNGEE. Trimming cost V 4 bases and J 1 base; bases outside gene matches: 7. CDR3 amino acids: CASSLTGVVQETQYF. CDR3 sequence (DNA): TGTGCCAGCAGCTTAACAGGGGTTGTCCAAGAGACCCAGTACTTC.

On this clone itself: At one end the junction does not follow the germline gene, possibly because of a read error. The CDR3 bases are TGTGCCAGCAGCCAAGATAGGGGTAGCTCCGACAATGAGCAGTTCTTC. It translates to CASSQDRGSSDNEQFF. The chain recombines TRBV4-2 with TRBJ2-1; a weak D match, TRBD1 (5 bases). This CDR3 spans 16 amino acids. Germline CDR1 LGHNA, CDR2 YNFKEQ.

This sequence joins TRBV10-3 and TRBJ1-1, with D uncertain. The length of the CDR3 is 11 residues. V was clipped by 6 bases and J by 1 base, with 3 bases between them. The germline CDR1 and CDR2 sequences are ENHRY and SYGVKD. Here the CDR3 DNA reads TGTGCCATCAGACAGAACACTGAAGCTTTCTTT. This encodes CAIRQNTEAFF.

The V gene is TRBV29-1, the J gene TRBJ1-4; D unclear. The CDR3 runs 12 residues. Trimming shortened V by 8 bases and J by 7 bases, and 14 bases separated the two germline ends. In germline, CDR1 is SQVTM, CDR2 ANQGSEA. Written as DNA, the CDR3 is TGCAGCCCGAATTTAGGAGGTGAAAAACTGTTTTTT. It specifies CSPNLGGEKLFF.

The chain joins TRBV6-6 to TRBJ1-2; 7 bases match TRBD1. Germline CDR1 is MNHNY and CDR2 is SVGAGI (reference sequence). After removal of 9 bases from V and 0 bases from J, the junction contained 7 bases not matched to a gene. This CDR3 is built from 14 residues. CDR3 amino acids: CASTRTGTNYGYTF. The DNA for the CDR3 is TGTGCCAGTACCCGGACAGGCACTAACTATGGCTACACCTTC.

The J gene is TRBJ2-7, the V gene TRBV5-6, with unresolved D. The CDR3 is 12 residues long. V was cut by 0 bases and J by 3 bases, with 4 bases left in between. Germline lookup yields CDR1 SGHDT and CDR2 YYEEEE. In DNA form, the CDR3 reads TGTGCCAGCAGCTTGGCTAGCTACGAGCAGTACTTC. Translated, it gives CASSLASYEQYF.

Here the CDR3 reads CASSFPGDNEQYF. CDR3 coding DNA: TGTGCCAGTAGTTTCCCAGGGGACAACGAGCAGTACTTC. This chain connects TRBV19 to TRBJ2-7, with a weak D call TRBD1 (6 bases). The ends were cut back, 5 bases at V and 5 bases at J, with 13 bases in the middle. This CDR3 is 13 amino acids long. Germline-derived CDR1 and CDR2 are LNHDA and SQIVND (reference sequence).

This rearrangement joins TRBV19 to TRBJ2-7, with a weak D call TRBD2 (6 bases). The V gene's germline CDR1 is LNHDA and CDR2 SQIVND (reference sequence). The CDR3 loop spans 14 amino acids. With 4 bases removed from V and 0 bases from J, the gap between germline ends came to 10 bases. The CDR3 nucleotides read TGTGCCAGTAGTACGGGACTGCCCTCCTACGAGCAGTACTTC. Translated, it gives CASSTGLPSYEQYF. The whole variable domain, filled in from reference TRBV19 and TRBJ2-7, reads DGGITQSPKYLFRKEGQNVTLSCEQNLNHDAMYWYRQDPGQGLRLIYYSQIVNDFQKGDIAEGYSVSREKKESFPLTVTSAQKNPTAFYLCASSTGLPSYEQYFGPGTRLTVT.